These 8 T cell receptor beta chains originate from one sample sequenced in a study of blood T cell repertoires in COVID-19. Libraries were prepared by immunoSEQ multiplex PCR; TCRdb keeps only in-frame clonotypes and omits some of them. The sample shows 200,000 to 250,000 clones, roughly 88% of them seen only once. The sample was peripheral blood. The source of these receptors is a young man with active or convalescent COVID-19.

The gene calls are TRBV20-1 and TRBJ2-7; D possibly matches TRBD1 or TRBD2 (5 bases each). CDR3 length equals 15 residues. Germline V CDR1 and CDR2: DFQATT, SNEGSKA (reference sequence). V lost 3 bases, J lost 7 bases, and 22 bases lay in between. CDR3 protein: CSASGGFLGVGEQYF. The CDR3 DNA follows: TGCAGTGCTAGTGGAGGTTTCCTAGGGGTGGGTGAGCAGTACTTC.

V is TRBV11-3 and J is TRBJ1-1, with D uncertain. The CDR3 contains 13 residues. V gave up 1 base and J gave up 8 bases, with 11 bases separating them. CDR1 and CDR2 from the germline V gene are SGHNT and YENEEA. CDR3 region: CASSLGAGGEAFF. The CDR3 DNA follows: TGTGCCAGCAGCTTAGGGGCGGGCGGAGAAGCTTTCTTT.

This clone was recorded only once. J is TRBJ1-1 and V is TRBV10-2; D possibly corresponds to TRBD1 (6 bases). The CDR3 is 14 amino acids. The V gene's germline CDR1 is WSHSY and CDR2 SAAADI. Trimming cost V 6 bases and J 5 bases, with 16 bases left between them. The chain's CDR3 is CASSTKTRGTEAFF. In DNA form, the CDR3 reads TGCGCCAGCAGCACCAAGACCAGGGGAACTGAAGCTTTCTTT.

This chain joins TRBV24-1 and TRBJ1-2; D unclear. Germline V gives CDR1 KGHDR, CDR2 SFDVKD. V lost 10 bases, J lost 0 bases, and 14 bases lay in between. The CDR3 totals 14 residues. The CDR3 is CATWFRSPNYGYTF. The CDR3 bases are TGTGCCACGTGGTTCCGGTCTCCTAACTATGGCTACACCTTC.

The chain uses TRBV10-1 and TRBJ2-3; D gene unclear. Trimming left V 0 bases short and J 0 bases short, with 10 bases between. The CDR3 spans 16 residues. The germline V gene encodes CDR1 WNHNN and CDR2 SYGVQD (reference sequence). Here the CDR3 reads CASSESFAPSTDTQYF. CDR3 bases: TGCGCCAGCAGTGAGTCGTTTGCGCCTAGCACAGATACGCAGTATTTT.

This chain links TRBV7-9 with TRBJ1-2, with D possibly being TRBD1 (5 bases). The CDR3 has 15 residues. Deletions cut 7 bases from V and 5 bases from J, with 20 bases between. CDR1 and CDR2 from the germline V gene are SEHNR and FQNEAQ (reference sequence). The CDR3 bases are TGTGCCAGCATAGGGACGCATACCGCGGGATATGGCTACACCTTC. Its translation: CASIGTHTAGYGYTF.

This clone turned up a few times. This sequence joins TRBV11-2 and TRBJ1-4; no clear D gene. V dropped 3 bases and J dropped 4 bases, with 6 bases sitting between them. CDR1 and CDR2 (germline): SGHAT, FQNNGV. The CDR3 runs 13 residues. The CDR3 DNA is TGTGCCAGCAGCTTCCGGGGTAATGAAAAACTGTTTTTT. Amino acids: CASSFRGNEKLFF.

The rearrangement uses TRBV29-1 and TRBJ2-7; 7 bases line up with TRBD1. With V trimmed by 3 bases and J by 3 bases, 2 bases remained unmatched. CDR3 length equals 12 residues. Germline V CDR1 and CDR2: SQVTM, ANQGSEA. The CDR3 DNA reads TGCAGCGTTGAGGGGACAGACTACGAGCAGTACTTC. Protein sequence: CSVEGTDYEQYF.